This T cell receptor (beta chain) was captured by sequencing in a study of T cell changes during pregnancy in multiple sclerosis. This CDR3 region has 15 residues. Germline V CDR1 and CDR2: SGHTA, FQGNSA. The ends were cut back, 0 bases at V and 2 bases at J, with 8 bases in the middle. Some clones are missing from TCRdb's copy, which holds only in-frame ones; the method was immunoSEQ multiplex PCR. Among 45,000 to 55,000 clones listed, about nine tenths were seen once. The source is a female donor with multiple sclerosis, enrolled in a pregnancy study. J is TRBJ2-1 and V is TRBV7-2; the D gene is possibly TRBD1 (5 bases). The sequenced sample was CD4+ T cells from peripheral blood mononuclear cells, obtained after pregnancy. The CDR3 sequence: CASSLAVTAYNEQFF. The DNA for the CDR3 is TGTGCCAGCAGCTTAGCGGTGACAGCCTACAATGAGCAGTTCTTC. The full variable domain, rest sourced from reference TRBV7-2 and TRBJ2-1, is GAGVSQSPSNKVTEKGKDVELRCDPISGHTALYWYRQSLGQGLEFLIYFQGNSAPDKSGLPSDRFSAERTGGSVSTLTIQRTQQEDSAVYLCASSLAVTAYNEQFFGPGTRLTVL.